This TCR beta chain was recorded in a study of cytotoxic CD8 clonotypes in ibrutinib-treated CLL. Whole-study context: Mean yields were approximately 260,000 productive templates and roughly 94,000 productive rearrangements per sample.

Notes on the study in general: Baseline clonality, higher than in age-matched healthy donors, tracked circulating CD8+ T-cell counts. Treatment saw public clonotypes, which were uncommon, either contract or stay stable.

TCR beta libraries used around 2.2 micrograms of genomic DNA from cryopreserved PBMCs. This CDR3 spans 13 amino acids. Between the trimmed V and J ends, which lost 6 bases and 9 bases, there was a span of 17 bases. Germline V gives CDR1 MRHNA, CDR2 SNTAGT. Notes on this clone: What it binds is unknown.

Clones were read by immunoSEQ multiplex PCR, and TCRdb kept only the in-frame ones, dropping some. This sample yields 15,000 to 20,000 clones, of which 65% to 70% are seen a single time; 18% belongs to the top ten. V is TRBV6-4 and J is TRBJ1-1; D gene ambiguous. The source was PBMCs, collected before ibrutinib treatment. The receptor comes from a human donor with chronic lymphocytic leukemia. Here the CDR3 reads CASSDTDEDKAFF. CDR3 sequence (DNA): TGTGCCAGCAGCGATACGGACGAGGATAAAGCTTTCTTT.